This T cell receptor beta chain was retrieved from a study of cytomegalovirus exposure and HLA in healthy donors. With regard to this clone: Its matching antigen is unknown.

V was shortened by 7 bases and J by 1 base, with 9 bases between the two germline ends. The CDR3 totals 13 residues. Germline CDR1 reads WNHNN; CDR2 reads SYGVQD (reference sequence). Whole-study results and caveats: Evidence from a later analysis indicated that most CMV-associated TCR beta chains looked HLA-restricted. In a later analysis, TCR beta V- and J-gene trimming showed a link to a missense DCLRE1C variant. TCR sequences were mostly rare, though some public TCRs occurred in many donors.

It was with 60 Vbeta and 13 Jbeta primers that the PCR ran. Libraries were prepared by immunoSEQ multiplex PCR; TCRdb keeps only in-frame clonotypes and omits some of them. The profile covers under 150,000 clones, with 70% to 80% appearing a single time and about 1.3% taken by the ten largest. The sequence was obtained from a man in his fifties or sixties in good health and CMV-seronegative. This chain uses TRBV10-1 with TRBJ2-3, with D uncertain. Sequenced: PBMCs. The CDR3 DNA is TGCGCCAGCACTTCCAGCGGCACAGATACGCAGTATTTT. It encodes CASTSSGTDTQYF.